In this sample, the clone carrying this TCR beta chain turned up many times. What it binds is not known. Unique molecular identifiers tagged the TCRbeta library. TCRdb re-called the PCR reads with MiXCR, one entry per CDR3 protein. This sample has hundreds of thousands of distinct CDR3 sequences, with 7.5% to 9% found just once. CDR3 length: 15 residues. V lost 3 bases and J lost 0, with 11 bases in between. Germline-derived CDR1 and CDR2 are SGHRS and YFSETQ. The sample is drawn from a study of T-cell reconstitution after alpha-beta-depleted transplantation in children. Points from the study as a whole: A year had passed since transplant, and T-cell counts and diversity by then came mostly from newly produced T cells.

This TCR derives from a female patient aged 2-9 years who had a stem cell transplant for Fanconi anemia, so the T cells may come from the graft donor. The gene calls are TRBV5-1 and TRBJ2-3; the D call may be TRBD1 or TRBD2 (6 bases each). This specimen was peripheral blood, taken 360 days after TCRalphabeta/CD19-depleted stem cell transplant. The CDR3 region is CASSSWGASTDTQYF. For the CDR3, the DNA is TGCGCCAGCAGCTCTTGGGGGGCGAGCACAGATACGCAGTATTTT.